This TCR beta chain was documented in a study of blood T cell repertoires in COVID-19. Study-wide context: Whether acute or convalescent, the COVID-19 samples came from the United States, Italy and Spain. Sample material is recorded as cDNA or gDNA derived from T cells, B-cell-depleted T cells, or PBMCs.

Clones were read by immunoSEQ multiplex PCR, and TCRdb kept only the in-frame ones, dropping some. Here the sample spans approximately 150,000 clones, approximately 80% being singletons. The CDR3 covers 14 residues. Trimming cost V 3 bases and J 1 base, with 9 bases left between them. Per the germline V gene, CDR1 is WSHSY and CDR2 is SAAADI. Individuals aged about 18 to 89 years were recruited from 20 to 25 US areas. Each participant's cohort was designated according to participant-reported clinical history. The sequenced material came from PBMCs or T cells enriched from blood (not recorded which). V usage is TRBV10-2 and J usage is TRBJ1-1; D call uncertain. This sequence originates from a man in his 70s who had been exposed to COVID-19. CDR3 region: CASSDGLGNTEAFF. The CDR3 region has the DNA TGCGCCAGCAGTGACGGACTGGGGAACACTGAAGCTTTCTTT.